These T cell receptor beta chains were read from a single sample in a study of blood T cells in healthy people across ages. TCRdb analysed the 5' RACE reads with MiXCR anew, one entry per CDR3 protein. The table has 650,000 to 800,000 distinct CDR3 sequences, around 50% seen once; the top ten hold around an eighth. Material for sequencing was blood. The receptors were gathered from a woman over 75 in good health. The conserved cysteine and the conserved F or W are not part of the CDR3 here. The order of the fields is V gene, J gene, CDR3 protein.

>TRBV7-2|TRBJ2-1
ASSFGYGVAGPDNEQF
>TRBV4-1|TRBJ2-5
ASSPRGSFQETQY
>TRBV10-3|TRBJ2-1
AISESRGDEKQF
>TRBV6-5|TRBJ2-4
ASSKGEQSGDIQY
>TRBV21-1|TRBJ2-7
ASSNRTGSYEQY
>TRBV7-7|TRBJ2-5
ASIAREGTQETQY
>TRBV20-1|TRBJ2-1
SASRVFLQGRNEQF
>TRBV6-6|TRBJ2-1
ASRPPGLAFDEQF
>TRBV7-9|TRBJ2-6
ASTFCSGANVLT
>TRBV21-1|TRBJ2-7
ASRARASGSKGSYEQY
>TRBV27|TRBJ2-7
ASSTSQRGGYEQY
>TRBV9|TRBJ1-2
ASSPPLDGYGYT
>TRBV5-1|TRBJ2-1
ASSWSTGNEQF
>TRBV20-1|TRBJ1-3
SARGGGPGNTIY
>TRBV21-1|TRBJ2-5
ASSKGSRGCTRETQY
>TRBV19|TRBJ2-5
ASSISGSGNEQY
>TRBV5-1|TRBJ2-1
ASSSGTSGPPYEQF